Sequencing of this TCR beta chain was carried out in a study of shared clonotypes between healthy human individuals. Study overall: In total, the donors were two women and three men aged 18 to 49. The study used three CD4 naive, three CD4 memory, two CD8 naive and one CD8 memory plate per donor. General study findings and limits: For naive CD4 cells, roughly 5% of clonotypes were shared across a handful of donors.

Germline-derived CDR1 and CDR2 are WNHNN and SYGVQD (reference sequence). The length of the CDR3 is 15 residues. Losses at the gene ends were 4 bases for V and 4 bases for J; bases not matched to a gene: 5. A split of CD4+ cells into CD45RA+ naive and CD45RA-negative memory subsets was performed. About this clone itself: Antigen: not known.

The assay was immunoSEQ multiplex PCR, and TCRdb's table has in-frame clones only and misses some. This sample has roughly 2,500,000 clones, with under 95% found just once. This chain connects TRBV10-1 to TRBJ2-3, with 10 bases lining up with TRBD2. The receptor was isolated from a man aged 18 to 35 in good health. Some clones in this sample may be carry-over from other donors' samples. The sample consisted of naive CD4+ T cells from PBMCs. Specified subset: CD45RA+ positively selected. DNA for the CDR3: TGCGCCAGCAGTGGACTAGCGGGTGATTCAGATACGCAGTATTTT. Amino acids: CASSGLAGDSDTQYF.